What follows is one T cell receptor beta chain and its context. The antigen remains unidentified. The donors were members of the validation cohort comprising over a hundred subjects, separate from the approximately 630-subject first cohort. This sample was taken from a study of cytomegalovirus exposure and HLA in healthy donors. Study-level results: Listed as cytomegalovirus-associated were 164 TCR beta chains. According to a later analysis, TCR clusters from the first cohort tended to co-occur in the 120 or so validation repertoires.

Sequencing used immunoSEQ multiplex PCR; TCRdb keeps in-frame clones, though not all of them. The sample shows 250,000 to 300,000 clones, 90% of them seen only once. Germline values: CDR1 LGHNA, CDR2 YNFKEQ. V was clipped by 1 base and J by 2 bases, with 11 bases between them. The CDR3 sequence is 15 residues long. Source material: PBMCs. This sequence was found in a woman between 18 and 29 years old in good health and CMV-seronegative. V usage is TRBV4-2 and J usage is TRBJ1-1; unclear D gene. The CDR3 loop is CASSQAVNSNTEAFF. DNA of the CDR3: TGTGCCAGCAGCCAAGCTGTCAACTCTAACACTGAAGCTTTCTTT.